A selection of T cell receptor beta chains follows, all from one sample in a study of OX40 agonist ivuxolimab in advanced cancers. Clones were read by immunoSEQ multiplex PCR, and TCRdb kept only the in-frame ones, dropping some. The sample contains about 50,000 clones, approximately 90% of which appear only once. The sequencing used CD4+ or CD8+ T cells sorted from blood, collected in a trial of the OX40 agonist ivuxolimab. These receptor sequences come from an adult with an advanced solid tumor such as melanoma, head and neck, liver or kidney cancer. Both conserved end residues are part of each CDR3. D genes are given only for firm matches. Clone size is given for some rows only: seen once, a few or many times, or a class if the clone is expanded.

clone size,J gene,V gene,D gene,CDR3 DNA,CDR3 protein
medium-sized,TRBJ1-5,TRBV11-2,NA,TGTGCCAGCAGCTTAGGCGGGGGCCTTCAGCCCCAGCATTTT,CASSLGGGLQPQHF
NA,TRBJ2-7,TRBV28,NA,TGTGCCAGTGAGAAGGGCGCCTACGAGCAGTACTTC,CASEKGAYEQYF
NA,TRBJ2-1,TRBV28,TRBD1,TGTGCCAGCAGTTTATCCATTGGACAGGGGCCCTACAATGAGCAGTTCTTC,CASSLSIGQGPYNEQFF
NA,TRBJ1-5,TRBV28,NA,TGTGCCAGCAGTTTGGCAGGGGCAAATCAGCCCCAGCATTTT,CASSLAGANQPQHF
once,TRBJ2-2,TRBV9,TRBD2,TGTGCCAGCAGCGCAAGGGTAGCGGGGGGGAACACCGGGGAGCTGTTTTTT,CASSARVAGGNTGELFF
few,TRBJ1-5,TRBV6-5,NA,TGTGCCAGCAGTGAAGCCGAGTATCAGCCCCAGCATTTT,CASSEAEYQPQHF
few,TRBJ2-2,TRBV19,NA,TGTGCCAGTAGTGGACGGACAGTCTACCCCGGGGGAACCGGGGAGCTGTTTTTT,CASSGRTVYPGGTGELFF
NA,TRBJ2-7,TRBV4-2,NA,TGTGCCAGCAGCCAAGCGGGGGTCAGACCCTACGAGCAGTACTTC,CASSQAGVRPYEQYF
NA,TRBJ2-7,TRBV7-8,TRBD2,TGTGCCAGCAGCCCAGTCACTAGCGGGAGGGTCGAGCAGTACTTC,CASSPVTSGRVEQYF
NA,TRBJ2-5,TRBV5-1,NA,TGTGCCAGCAGCTTGTCGGCGGGGAGGAAGACCCAGTACTTC,CASSLSAGRKTQYF
NA,TRBJ2-7,TRBV28,TRBD2,TGTGCCAGCAGTTTAAGTGCGGGGGTACGTCCGGAGCAGTACTTC,CASSLSAGVRPEQYF
NA,TRBJ2-1,TRBV13,TRBD2,TGTGCCAGCAGCTCGGGACTAGCGGGAATCGGTGAGCAGTTCTTC,CASSSGLAGIGEQFF
NA,TRBJ2-1,TRBV4-1,NA,TGCGCCAGCAGCCAAGAGGGAGGTAGGGGAAGGTCCTACAATGAGCAGTTCTTC,CASSQEGGRGRSYNEQFF
NA,TRBJ2-2,TRBV9,NA,TGTGCCAGCAGCGTAGCTACAGCTGGTGGCGGGGAGCTGTTTTTT,CASSVATAGGGELFF
few,TRBJ2-5,TRBV7-6,TRBD1,TGTGCCAGCACCTTAAACAGGGGTGGGGGAGAGACCCAGTACTTC,CASTLNRGGGETQYF
NA,TRBJ2-3,TRBV11-1,NA,TGTGCCAGCAGCTTATGGGCCGGGACAGATACGCAGTATTTT,CASSLWAGTDTQYF
NA,TRBJ2-7,TRBV7-9,TRBD2,TGTGCCAGCAGCTTACAACCCAGGACTAGCGGGAGGGGGTACGAGCAGTACTTC,CASSLQPRTSGRGYEQYF
NA,TRBJ1-2,TRBV9,NA,TGTGCCAGCAGCGTAGCTGGGCATGGCTACACCTTC,CASSVAGHGYTF
NA,TRBJ2-7,TRBV21-1,NA,TGTGCCAGCAGCAAAGATTTGCCCGGGGGGGATAATATCTACGAGCAGTACTTC,CASSKDLPGGDNIYEQYF
NA,TRBJ1-1,TRBV19,TRBD1,TGTGCCAGTAGTCTGGACAGGAGAGACACTGAAGCTTTCTTT,CASSLDRRDTEAFF
NA,TRBJ2-1,TRBV19,NA,TGTGCCAGTAGTATCAGGGTTTACAATGAGCAGTTCTTC,CASSIRVYNEQFF
NA,TRBJ1-5,TRBV27,NA,TGTGCCAGCAGTTTATGGATCAATCAGCCCCAGCATTTT,CASSLWINQPQHF
once,TRBJ2-1,TRBV28,TRBD2,TGTGCCAGCAGTTTAGGACTAGCGGGAGTCCACAATGAGCAGTTCTTC,CASSLGLAGVHNEQFF
few,TRBJ1-5,TRBV2,TRBD1,TGTGCCAGCAGCGCACAGGGGGACGGCAATCAGCCCCAGCATTTT,CASSAQGDGNQPQHF
NA,TRBJ2-1,TRBV5-4,TRBD2,TGTGCCAGCAGCTTGGGGGACTACTACAATGAGCAGTTCTTC,CASSLGDYYNEQFF
once,TRBJ1-5,TRBV6-1,NA,TGTGCCAGCAGTTGGCTAGGGAGCAATCAGCCCCAGCATTTT,CASSWLGSNQPQHF
NA,TRBJ1-2,TRBV27,NA,TGTGCCAGCAGTTCCCTTGGATTATATGGCTACACCTTC,CASSSLGLYGYTF
NA,TRBJ2-1,TRBV11-2,TRBD1,TGTGCCAGCAGCCTCCCGGGACAGGGGGTTCAGGGTGAGCAGTTCTTC,CASSLPGQGVQGEQFF
NA,TRBJ1-6,TRBV5-6,NA,TGTGCTAGCACGACAAGTACGAATTCACCCCTCCACTTT,CASTTSTNSPLHF
NA,TRBJ2-7,TRBV27,NA,TGTGCCAGCAGTGTCCGGGACTTCCTGGACGAGCAGTACTTC,CASSVRDFLDEQYF
medium-sized,TRBJ1-3,TRBV9,NA,TGTGCCAGCAGCGTAGACAGCTCTGGAAACACCATATATTTT,CASSVDSSGNTIYF
NA,TRBJ2-7,TRBV6-5,NA,TGTGCCGGGCTTGCTATGTTTAGCTCCTACGAGCAGTACTTC,CAGLAMFSSYEQYF
NA,TRBJ2-1,TRBV6-5,TRBD1,TGTGCCAGCAGTTCCGGGACAGGGTACAATGAGCAGTTCTTC,CASSSGTGYNEQFF
NA,TRBJ2-3,TRBV30,NA,TGTGCCTGGAGTGTCTCCTCACGGGTCACAGATACGCAGTATTTT,CAWSVSSRVTDTQYF
NA,TRBJ2-7,TRBV7-8,NA,TGTGCCAGCAGCTTAGATACGGGATCTACCTACGAGCAGTACTTC,CASSLDTGSTYEQYF
NA,TRBJ1-1,TRBV4-1,NA,TGCGCCAGCAGCCCCCCGGACAGGAACACTGAAGCTTTCTTT,CASSPPDRNTEAFF
NA,TRBJ2-1,TRBV9,TRBD2,TGTGCCAGCAGTGGTGAGGGTTCGCGGGGGAATGAGCAGTTCTTC,CASSGEGSRGNEQFF
NA,TRBJ2-2,TRBV4-3,NA,TGCGCCAGCAGCCAAGATCAAAGGGATCCCGGGGAGCTGTTTTTT,CASSQDQRDPGELFF
NA,TRBJ2-3,TRBV7-9,NA,TGTGCCAGCAGCGCCACTCTGGGCACAGATACGCAGTATTTT,CASSATLGTDTQYF
NA,TRBJ2-5,TRBV14,NA,TGTGCCAGCAGCCAAGGGCAGTTGCAGTACTTC,CASSQGQLQYF
NA,TRBJ2-7,TRBV2,NA,TGTGCCAGCAGTTGGGGGAGAGGATACGAGCAGTACTTC,CASSWGRGYEQYF
NA,TRBJ2-5,TRBV6-5,NA,TGTGCCAGCAGTTATTCCCAGGGAGGCCTACCTCTGTACTTC,CASSYSQGGLPLYF
once,TRBJ2-3,TRBV6-1,NA,TGTGCCAGCAGCACGCTCCAGTATTTT,CASSTLQYF
medium-sized,TRBJ2-7,TRBV28,NA,TGTGCCAGCAGTGCAGGGGCCCTATACTACGAGCAGTACTTC,CASSAGALYYEQYF
NA,TRBJ1-2,TRBV30,NA,TGTGCCTGGATGTCGGGCTCACTAGGCTACACCTTC,CAWMSGSLGYTF
once,TRBJ2-3,TRBV6-6,NA,TGTGCCAGCAGTTACTGGGCTAGCGTACGGTCAGATACGCAGTATTTT,CASSYWASVRSDTQYF